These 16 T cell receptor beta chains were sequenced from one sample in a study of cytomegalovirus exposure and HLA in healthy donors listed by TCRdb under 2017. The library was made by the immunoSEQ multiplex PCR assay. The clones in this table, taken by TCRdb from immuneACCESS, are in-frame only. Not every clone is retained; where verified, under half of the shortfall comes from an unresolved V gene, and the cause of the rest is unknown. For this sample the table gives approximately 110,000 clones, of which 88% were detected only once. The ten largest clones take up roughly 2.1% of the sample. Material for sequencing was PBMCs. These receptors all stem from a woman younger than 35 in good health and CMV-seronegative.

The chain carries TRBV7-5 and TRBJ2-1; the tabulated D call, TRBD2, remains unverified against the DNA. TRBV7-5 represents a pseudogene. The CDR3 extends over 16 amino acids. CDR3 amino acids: CARSSQSPGLAAGQFF. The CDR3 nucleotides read TGTGCCAGAAGCTCCCAATCTCCGGGACTAGCGGCGGGGCAGTTCTTC.

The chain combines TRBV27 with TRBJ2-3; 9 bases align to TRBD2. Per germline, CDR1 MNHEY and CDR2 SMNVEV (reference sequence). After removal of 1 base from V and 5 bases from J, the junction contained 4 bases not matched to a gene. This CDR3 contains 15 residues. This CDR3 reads CASSLWASGVDTQYF. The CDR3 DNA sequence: TGTGCCAGCAGTTTATGGGCTAGCGGGGTAGATACGCAGTATTTT.

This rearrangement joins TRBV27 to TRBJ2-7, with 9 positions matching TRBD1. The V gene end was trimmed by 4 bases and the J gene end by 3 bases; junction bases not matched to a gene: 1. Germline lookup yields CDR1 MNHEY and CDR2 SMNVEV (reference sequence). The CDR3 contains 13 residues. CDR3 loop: CASSWGQGYEQYF. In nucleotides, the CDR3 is TGTGCCAGCAGTTGGGGACAGGGCTACGAGCAGTACTTC.

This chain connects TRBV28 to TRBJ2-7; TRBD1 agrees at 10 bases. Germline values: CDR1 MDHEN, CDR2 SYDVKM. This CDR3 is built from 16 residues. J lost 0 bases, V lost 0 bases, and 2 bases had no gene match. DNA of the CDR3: TGTGCCAGCAGTTTATGGGGACAGGGGAGCTCCTACGAGCAGTACTTC. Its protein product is CASSLWGQGSSYEQYF.

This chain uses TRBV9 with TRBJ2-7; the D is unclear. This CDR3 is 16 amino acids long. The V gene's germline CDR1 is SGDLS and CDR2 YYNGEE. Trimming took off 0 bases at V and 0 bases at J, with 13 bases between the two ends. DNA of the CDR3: TGTGCCAGCAGCGTAGGAAAGTCTCTCAGCTCCTACGAGCAGTACTTC. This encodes CASSVGKSLSSYEQYF.

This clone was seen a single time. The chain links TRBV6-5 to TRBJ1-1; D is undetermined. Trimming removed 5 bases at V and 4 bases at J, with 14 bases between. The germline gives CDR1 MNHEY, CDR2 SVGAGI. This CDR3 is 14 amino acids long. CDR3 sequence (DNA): TGTGCCAGCAGTCAAGGTGGAGGCTTCACTGAAGCTTTCTTT. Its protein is CASSQGGGFTEAFF.

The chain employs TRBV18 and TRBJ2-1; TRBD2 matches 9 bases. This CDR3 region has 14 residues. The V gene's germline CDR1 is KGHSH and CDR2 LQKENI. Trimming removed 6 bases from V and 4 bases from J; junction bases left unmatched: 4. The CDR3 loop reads CASSWTSEYNEQFF. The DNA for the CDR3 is TGTGCCAGCTCGTGGACTAGCGAGTACAATGAGCAGTTCTTC.

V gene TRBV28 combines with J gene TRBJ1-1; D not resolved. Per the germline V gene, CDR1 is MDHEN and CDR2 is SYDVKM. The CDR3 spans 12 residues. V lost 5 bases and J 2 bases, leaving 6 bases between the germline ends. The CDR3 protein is CASSTFNTEAFF. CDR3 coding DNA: TGTGCCAGCAGTACATTCAACACTGAAGCTTTCTTT.

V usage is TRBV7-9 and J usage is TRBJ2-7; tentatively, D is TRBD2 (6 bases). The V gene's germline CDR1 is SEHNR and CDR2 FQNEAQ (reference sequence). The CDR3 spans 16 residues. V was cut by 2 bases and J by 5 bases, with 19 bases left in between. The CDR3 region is CASSLFRRGGTNEQYF. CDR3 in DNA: TGTGCCAGCAGCTTATTCAGGCGGGGAGGCACCAACGAGCAGTACTTC.

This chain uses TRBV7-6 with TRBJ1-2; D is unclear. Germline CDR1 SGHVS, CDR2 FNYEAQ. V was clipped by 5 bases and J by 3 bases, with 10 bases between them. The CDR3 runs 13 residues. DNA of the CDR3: TGTGCCAGCAGCCCCAGTAGCGACTATGGCTACACCTTC. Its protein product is CASSPSSDYGYTF.

Here the CDR3 DNA reads TGTGCCAGCAGCTCCCCCGACAGGGCCTACGAGCAGTACTTC. Its translation is CASSSPDRAYEQYF. The V gene is TRBV9, the J gene TRBJ2-7; 7 nucleotides match TRBD1. The CDR3 is 14 amino acids. CDR1 is SGDLS, CDR2 YYNGEE, per germline. V lost 4 bases, J lost 2 bases, and 6 bases stayed unmatched.

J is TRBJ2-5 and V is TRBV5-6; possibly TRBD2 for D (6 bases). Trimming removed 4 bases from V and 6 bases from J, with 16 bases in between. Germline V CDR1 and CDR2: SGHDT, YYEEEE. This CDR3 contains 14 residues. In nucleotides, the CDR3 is TGTGCCAGCAGCAATGGATGGGACTCTCAGACCCAGTACTTC. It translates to CASSNGWDSQTQYF.

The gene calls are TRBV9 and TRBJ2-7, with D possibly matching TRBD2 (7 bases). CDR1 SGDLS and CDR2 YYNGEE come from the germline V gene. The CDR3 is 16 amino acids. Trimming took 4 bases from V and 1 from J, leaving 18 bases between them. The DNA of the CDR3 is TGTGCCAGCAGCCCTCCAGACGGGGGGCCGTCCTACGAGCAGTACTTC. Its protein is CASSPPDGGPSYEQYF. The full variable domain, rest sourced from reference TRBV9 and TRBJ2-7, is DSGVTQTPKHLITATGQRVTLRCSPRSGDLSVYWYQQSLDQGLQFLIQYYNGEERAKGNILERFSAQQFPDLHSELNLSSLELGDSALYFCASSPPDGGPSYEQYFGPGTRLTVT.

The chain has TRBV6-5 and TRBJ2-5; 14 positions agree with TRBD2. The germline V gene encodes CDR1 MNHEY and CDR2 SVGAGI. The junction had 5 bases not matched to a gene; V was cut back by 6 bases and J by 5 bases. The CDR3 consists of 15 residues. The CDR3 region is CASSKGLAGAETQYF. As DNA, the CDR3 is TGTGCCAGCAGCAAGGGACTAGCGGGAGCTGAGACCCAGTACTTC.

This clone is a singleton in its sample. CDR3 in DNA: TGTGCCAGCTCACCAGCGGGGAGCGTAAGTTCCTACGAGCAGTACTTC. It specifies CASSPAGSVSSYEQYF. The chain carries TRBV18 and TRBJ2-7, with D perhaps TRBD2 (6 bases). The V end lost 2 bases, the J end lost 1 base, and 15 bases lay between the germline ends. Germline-derived CDR1 and CDR2 are KGHSH and LQKENI. The CDR3 length is 16 residues.

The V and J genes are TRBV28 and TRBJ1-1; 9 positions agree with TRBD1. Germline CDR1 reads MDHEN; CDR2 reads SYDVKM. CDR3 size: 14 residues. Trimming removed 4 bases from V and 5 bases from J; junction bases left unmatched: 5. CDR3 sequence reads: CASSSGTGKTEAFF. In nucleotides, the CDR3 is TGTGCCAGCAGTTCAGGGACAGGGAAGACTGAAGCTTTCTTT.